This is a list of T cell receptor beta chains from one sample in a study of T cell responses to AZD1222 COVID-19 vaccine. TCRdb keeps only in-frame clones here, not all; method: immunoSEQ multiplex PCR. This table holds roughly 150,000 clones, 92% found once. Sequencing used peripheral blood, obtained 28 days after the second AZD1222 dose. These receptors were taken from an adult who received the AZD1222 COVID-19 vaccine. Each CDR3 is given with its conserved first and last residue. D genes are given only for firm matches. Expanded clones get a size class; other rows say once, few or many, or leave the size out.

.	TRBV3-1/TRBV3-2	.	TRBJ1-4	CASSRRWRKAGSNEKLFF	TGTGCCAGCAGCCGAAGGTGGAGAAAGGCCGGGTCTAATGAAAAACTGTTTTTT
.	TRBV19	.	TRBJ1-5	CASSWAPNQPQHF	TGTGCCAGTAGTTGGGCCCCTAATCAGCCCCAGCATTTT
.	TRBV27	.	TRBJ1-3	CASSFAGTSSGNTIYF	TGTGCCAGCAGTTTCGCGGGGACCTCTTCTGGAAACACCATATATTTT
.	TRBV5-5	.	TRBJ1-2	CASSLFLASRGYGYTF	TGTGCCAGCAGCCTTTTTCTAGCGTCGAGGGGCTATGGCTACACCTTC
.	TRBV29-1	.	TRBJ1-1	CSVEGAEAFF	TGCAGCGTTGAGGGTGCTGAAGCTTTCTTT
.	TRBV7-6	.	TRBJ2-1	CASSLDGGIYYNEQFF	TGTGCCAGCAGCTTAGATGGCGGAATTTACTACAATGAGCAGTTCTTC
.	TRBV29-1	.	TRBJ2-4	CSVAPIGYF	TGCAGCGTTGCCCCCATCGGGTACTTC
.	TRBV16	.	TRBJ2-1	CASSPPGAGEQFF	TGTGCCAGCAGCCCCCCAGGGGCCGGTGAGCAGTTCTTC
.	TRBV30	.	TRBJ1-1	CAWGRGLNTEAFF	TGTGCCTGGGGCAGGGGCTTAAACACTGAAGCTTTCTTT
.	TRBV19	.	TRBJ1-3	CASSWASGNTIYF	TGTGCCAGTAGTTGGGCCTCTGGAAACACCATATATTTT
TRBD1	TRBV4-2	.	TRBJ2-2	CASSQSGQEYTGELFF	TGTGCCAGCAGCCAATCAGGACAGGAATACACCGGGGAGCTGTTTTTT
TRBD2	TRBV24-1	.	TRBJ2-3	CATSDPIAGSTDTQYF	TGTGCCACCAGTGACCCAATAGCGGGGAGCACAGATACGCAGTATTTT
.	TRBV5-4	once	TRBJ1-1	CASSYGQKLYTEAFF	TGTGCCAGCAGCTACGGACAGAAACTGTACACTGAAGCTTTCTTT
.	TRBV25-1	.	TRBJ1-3	CASRGDENTIYF	TGTGCCAGCAGGGGAGATGAAAACACCATATATTTT
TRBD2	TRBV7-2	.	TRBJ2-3	CASSQSGISGTTDTQYF	TGTGCCAGCAGCCAATCCGGTATTAGCGGGACAACAGATACGCAGTATTTT
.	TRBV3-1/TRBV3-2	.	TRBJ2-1	CASSQDWLGGGEQFF	TGTGCCAGCAGCCAAGATTGGCTTGGGGGCGGGGAGCAGTTCTTC
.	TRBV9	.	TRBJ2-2	CASSVGGGTGELFF	TGTGCCAGCAGCGTAGGTGGGGGCACCGGGGAGCTGTTTTTT
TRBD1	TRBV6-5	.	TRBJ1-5	CASSKTGTVNQPQHF	TGTGCCAGCAGTAAGACCGGGACAGTCAATCAGCCCCAGCATTTT
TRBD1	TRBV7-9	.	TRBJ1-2	CASSMDGWTGGGYTF	TGTGCCAGCAGCATGGATGGGTGGACAGGGGGCGGCTACACCTTC
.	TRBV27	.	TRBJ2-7	CASSSPSVRGTYEQYF	TGTGCCAGCAGTTCCCCCAGTGTGCGGGGAACCTACGAGCAGTACTTC
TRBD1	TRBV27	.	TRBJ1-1	CASKLTGGTEAFF	TGTGCCAGCAAGCTGACAGGGGGCACTGAAGCTTTCTTT
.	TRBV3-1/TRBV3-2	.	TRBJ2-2	CASSHSTNNGGELFF	TGTGCCAGCAGCCACTCGACTAACAACGGCGGGGAGCTGTTTTTT
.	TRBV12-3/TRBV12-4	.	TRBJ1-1	CASSLLEDTEAFF	TGTGCCAGCAGCTTGCTTGAGGACACTGAAGCTTTCTTT
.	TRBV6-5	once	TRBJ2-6	CASSYYGYPGANVLTF	TGTGCCAGCAGTTACTACGGATACCCTGGGGCCAACGTCCTGACTTTC
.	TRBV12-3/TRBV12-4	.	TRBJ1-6	CASSYINSPLHF	TGTGCCAGCAGTTATATTAATTCACCCCTCCACTTT
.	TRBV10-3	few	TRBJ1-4	CATRSGGEYEKLFF	TGTGCCACGAGATCGGGGGGGGAGTATGAAAAACTGTTTTTT
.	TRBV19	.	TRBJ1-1	CASSIGPVNTEAFF	TGTGCCAGTAGTATTGGTCCCGTAAACACTGAAGCTTTCTTT
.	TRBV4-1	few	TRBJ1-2	CASRPGVLSGYTF	TGCGCCAGCAGACCAGGGGTTTTAAGCGGCTACACCTTC
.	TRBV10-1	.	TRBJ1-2	CASSADNYGYTF	TGCGCCAGCAGTGCGGATAACTATGGCTACACCTTC
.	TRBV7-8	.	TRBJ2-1	CASSLTGGLSTYNEQFF	TGTGCCAGCAGCCTGACCGGGGGGCTTTCGACCTACAATGAGCAGTTCTTC
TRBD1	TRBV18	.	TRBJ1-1	CASSQQGRNTEAFF	TGTGCCAGCTCACAACAGGGGCGCAACACTGAAGCTTTCTTT
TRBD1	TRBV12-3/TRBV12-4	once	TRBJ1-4	CASSTGVEKLFF	TGTGCCAGCAGCACAGGGGTTGAAAAACTGTTTTTT
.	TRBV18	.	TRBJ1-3	CASSPGGAGSGNTIYF	TGTGCCAGCTCACCAGGGGGTGCAGGATCTGGAAACACCATATATTTT
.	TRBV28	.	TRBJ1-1	CASSSISPGGWNTEAFF	TGTGCCAGCAGTTCCATATCTCCAGGAGGGTGGAACACTGAAGCTTTCTTT
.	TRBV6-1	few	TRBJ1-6	CASSDGGQEVSPLHF	TGTGCCAGCAGTGACGGGGGGCAAGAGGTATCACCCCTCCACTTT
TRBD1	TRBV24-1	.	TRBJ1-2	CATSSRDRDYGYTF	TGTGCCACCAGTAGTAGAGACAGGGACTATGGCTACACCTTC
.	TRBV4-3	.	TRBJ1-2	CASSQDMITGSYGYTF	TGCGCCAGCAGCCAAGATATGATAACAGGGAGTTATGGCTACACCTTC
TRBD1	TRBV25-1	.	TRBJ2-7	CASSEQGARFLYEQYF	TGTGCCAGCAGTGAGCAGGGGGCTAGATTTCTCTACGAGCAGTACTTC
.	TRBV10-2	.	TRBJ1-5	CASSLTQGDQPQHF	TGCGCCAGCAGCCTCACCCAAGGCGATCAGCCCCAGCATTTT
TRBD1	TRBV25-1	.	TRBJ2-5	CASSDTGGPQETQYF	TGTGCCAGCAGTGATACAGGGGGACCCCAAGAGACCCAGTACTTC
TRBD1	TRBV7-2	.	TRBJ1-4	CASSLARGDRGRLEEKLFF	TGTGCCAGCAGCTTAGCGCGAGGCGACAGGGGGCGCTTGGAGGAAAAACTGTTTTTT
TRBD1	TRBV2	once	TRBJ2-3	CASRDRATDTQYF	TGTGCCAGCAGGGACAGGGCCACAGATACGCAGTATTTT
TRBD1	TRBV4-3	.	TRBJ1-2	CASSQDLRGPGGYTF	TGCGCCAGCAGCCAAGATTTAAGGGGGCCAGGCGGCTACACCTTC
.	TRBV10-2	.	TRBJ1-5	CASSEVSRGNSNQPQHF	TGCGCCAGCAGTGAGGTCTCTCGGGGCAATAGCAATCAGCCCCAGCATTTT
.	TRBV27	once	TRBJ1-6	CASSFGGQNNSPLHF	TGTGCCAGCAGTTTTGGAGGACAAAATAATTCACCCCTCCACTTT
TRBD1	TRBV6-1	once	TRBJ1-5	CASSVRQGAGNQPQHF	TGTGCCAGCAGTGTCCGACAGGGGGCTGGCAATCAGCCCCAGCATTTT
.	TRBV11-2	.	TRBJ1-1	CASSSLQGLNTEAFF	TGTGCCAGCAGCTCCTTACAGGGTTTGAACACTGAAGCTTTCTTT
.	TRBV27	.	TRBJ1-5	CASSLLGPRRNQPQHF	TGTGCCAGCAGTTTATTGGGACCACGGCGGAATCAGCCCCAGCATTTT
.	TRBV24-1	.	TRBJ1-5	CATSSQDSNQPQHF	TGTGCCACCAGTTCCCAGGATAGCAATCAGCCCCAGCATTTT
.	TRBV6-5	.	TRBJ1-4	CASGNEKLFF	TGTGCCAGCGGGAATGAAAAACTGTTTTTT
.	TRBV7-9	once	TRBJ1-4	CASSTVGVNEKLFF	TGTGCCAGCAGCACCGTTGGGGTTAATGAAAAACTGTTTTTT
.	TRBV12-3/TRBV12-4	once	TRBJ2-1	CASSLAEHNEQFF	TGTGCCAGCAGTTTGGCGGAGCACAATGAGCAGTTCTTC
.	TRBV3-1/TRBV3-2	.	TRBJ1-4	CASSLTGEKLFF	TGTGCCAGTAGCTTGACGGGTGAAAAACTGTTTTTT
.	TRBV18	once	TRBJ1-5	CASSPSHARDLMPQHF	TGTGCCAGCTCACCGTCGCACGCCAGGGATTTAATGCCCCAGCATTTT
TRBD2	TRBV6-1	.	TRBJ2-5	CASSGPAGGLPETQYF	TGTGCCAGCAGTGGACCAGCGGGAGGGCTTCCGGAGACCCAGTACTTC
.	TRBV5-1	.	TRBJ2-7	CASSFGKTYEQYF	TGCGCCAGCAGCTTCGGGAAAACCTACGAGCAGTACTTC
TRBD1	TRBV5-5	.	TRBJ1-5	CASSLYGQGKGNQPQHF	TGTGCCAGCAGCTTGTATGGACAGGGGAAGGGTAATCAGCCCCAGCATTTT
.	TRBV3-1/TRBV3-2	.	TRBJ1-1	CASSPDRDTEAFF	TGTGCCAGCAGTCCCGACAGAGACACTGAAGCTTTCTTT
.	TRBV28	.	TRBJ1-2	CASSLRRIYGYTF	TGTGCCAGCAGTTTGCGGCGGATCTATGGCTACACCTTC